This record concerns one T cell receptor (beta chain) sequence. As yet, its antigen is unknown. These data are taken from a study of neoadjuvant nivolumab and ipilimumab in lung cancer. General observations from the study: Compared with tumor-adjacent uninvolved lung, resected tumors showed greater richness and clonality. Only two of four nivolumab-treated tumors gained richness and clonality by surgery.

Clones were sequenced by immunoSEQ multiplex PCR, and TCRdb holds only the in-frame ones, with some missing. The table lists approximately 31,000 clones, approximately 92% of them singletons. This sequence originates from an adult with non-small cell lung cancer. The sequencing here drew on peripheral blood, taken after neoadjuvant nivolumab, alone or with ipilimumab, at or shortly before surgery.

The CDR3 loop reads CASSLVKGMHETQYF. In DNA, the CDR3 is TGCGCCAGCAGCTTGGTTAAGGGGATGCACGAGACCCAGTACTTC. The chain has TRBV5-1 and TRBJ2-5; TRBD1 might be the D (5 bases). The germline gives CDR1 SGHRS, CDR2 YFSETQ. Trimming took off 0 bases at V and 5 bases at J, with 14 bases between the two ends. The CDR3 extends over 15 amino acids. The complete variable domain, with remaining parts taken from reference TRBV5-1 and TRBJ2-5, reads KAGVTQTPRYLIKTRGQQVTLSCSPISGHRSVSWYQQTPGQGLQFLFEYFSETQRNKGNFPGRFSGRQFSNSRSEMNVSTLELGDSALYLCASSLVKGMHETQYFGPGTRLLVL.